This TCR beta chain came from a study of blood T cell repertoires in COVID-19. Looked up from germline, CDR1 is SGHNT and CDR2 is YYREEE (reference sequence). V was shortened by 5 bases and J by 5 bases, with 13 bases between the two germline ends. The CDR3 is 13 residues long. Original processing notes: Amplified reference gene primers provided the basis for estimating nucleated cell counts. The data were produced by immunoSEQ multiplex PCR, yet TCRdb's version contains in-frame clones alone and is incomplete. The DNA was the basis for D and trimming; V, J and clone size are from that table. Altogether over 150,000 clones are present, roughly four fifths being singletons, with the ten largest covering about 6.9%.

The chain employs TRBV5-4 and TRBJ1-1; TRBD1 might be the D (5 bases). Input material: peripheral blood. This receptor was identified in a human donor with acute or convalescent COVID-19. The donor label of this sample is uncertain. For the CDR3, the DNA is TGTGCCAGCAGTTTCCAGGGCCTGACTGAAGCTTTCTTT. Its translation is CASSFQGLTEAFF.